This entry lists 4 T cell receptor beta chains sequenced from one sample in a study of T cells in Graves' hyperthyroidism and ophthalmopathy. Researchers amplified the TCR beta CDR3 regions from RNA transcripts. With the HTBI primer set, the TCR CDR3 went through a first round of RT-PCR. Each CDR3 protein is one row after TCRdb ran MiXCR on the multiplex PCR reads. The table includes roughly 350,000 distinct CDR3 sequences, about 14% detected once. The sample was blood. These TCRs come from a woman aged 30 to 39 with Graves' ophthalmopathy.

This clonotype was picked up many times. J is TRBJ2-2 and V is TRBV30; TRBD1 agrees at 7 bases. With V trimmed by 6 bases and J by 1 base, 5 bases remained unmatched. The CDR3 runs to 14 residues. Germline values: CDR1 GTSNPN, CDR2 SVGIG (reference sequence). The CDR3 sequence is CACAGTENTGELFF. CDR3 in DNA: TGTGCCTGCGCCGGGACAGAGAACACCGGGGAGCTGTTTTTT.

This clonotype has a count of ten or more. The V gene is TRBV5-1, the J gene TRBJ2-7; D may be TRBD1 (7 bases). Trimming left V 0 bases short and J 4 bases short, with 11 bases between. Germline V gene sequence: CDR1 SGHRS, CDR2 YFSETQ. This CDR3 comprises 14 residues. The CDR3 DNA follows: TGCGCCAGCAGCTTGGATCCAGGGGGGTACGAGCAGTACTTC. Translation gives CASSLDPGGYEQYF.

This clonotype has at least ten counts. The rearrangement links TRBV15 to TRBJ2-3, with a possible D match to TRBD1 (6 bases). The CDR3 consists of 16 residues. V was trimmed by 4 bases and J by 2 bases, leaving 16 bases between them. Germline CDR1 reads LNHNV; CDR2 reads YYDKDF (reference sequence). The CDR3 spells CATSIGPTGPTDTQYF. CDR3 nucleotide sequence: TGTGCCACCAGCATCGGACCGACAGGACCCACAGATACGCAGTATTTT. The full variable domain, with the rest looked up from reference TRBV15 and TRBJ2-3, is DAMVIQNPRYQVTQFGKPVTLSCSQTLNHNVMYWYQQKSSQAPKLLFHYYDKDFNNEADTPDNFQSRRPNTSFCFLDIRSPGLGDTAMYLCATSIGPTGPTDTQYFGPGTRLTVL.

This clonotype was seen ten or more times. The V call is TRBV6-1, the J call TRBJ1-1; unclear D gene. The length of the CDR3 is 14 residues. Germline assignment: CDR1 MNHNS and CDR2 SASEGT. Trimming cost V 7 bases and J 6 bases, with 18 bases left between them. CDR3 in DNA: TGTGCCAGCACTCGGCCTAGGCGGATCGCTGAAGCTTTCTTT. Encoded protein: CASTRPRRIAEAFF.